Below are 14 T cell receptor beta chains sequenced from a single sample in a study of cytomegalovirus exposure and HLA in healthy donors (dated by TCRdb to 2016 to 2017). The library was prepared using the immunoSEQ multiplex PCR assay. A mixture of 60 forward primers for TCR Vbeta segments and 13 reverse primers for TCR Jbeta segments was used in the multiplex PCR. In TCRdb, the immuneACCESS table is reduced to in-frame sequences with V and J assigned. These tables do not hold every clone; where another copy was compared, an unresolved V gene accounts for under half, and the others remain unexplained. Per the sample table, the count is 65,000 to 90,000 clones. Around 3.8% of the sample belongs to the ten largest clones. Sequenced material: PBMCs. Receptors originate from a female donor in good health and CMV-seropositive.

V is TRBV4-1 and J is TRBJ2-5; TRBD2 matches at 8 bases. V dropped 0 bases and J dropped 5; count of bases not matched to a gene: 8. The CDR3 spans 16 residues. The germline gives CDR1 MGHRA, CDR2 YSYEKL. CDR3 DNA sequence: TGCGCCAGCAGCCAAGAGGGCGGGGGGCGGTGGGAGACCCAGTACTTC. Encoded protein: CASSQEGGGRWETQYF.

The V gene is TRBV7-2, the J gene TRBJ2-5, with 9 bases lining up with TRBD2. V was pared by 2 bases and J by 5 bases, with 9 bases of the junction left unmatched. Per the germline V gene, CDR1 is SGHTA and CDR2 is FQGNSA. The length of the CDR3 is 16 residues. In DNA form, the CDR3 reads TGTGCCAGCAGCTTAATGATGGCGGGGGGGCATGAGACCCAGTACTTC. Amino acids: CASSLMMAGGHETQYF.

V usage is TRBV6-6 and J usage is TRBJ1-1; TRBD1 matches 7 bases. J was trimmed by 0 bases and V by 6 bases; bases with no gene match: 10. This CDR3 has 16 amino acids. Germline loops: CDR1 MNHNY, CDR2 SVGAGI (reference sequence). The CDR3 spells CASRHGTAALNTEAFF. The DNA for the CDR3 is TGTGCCAGCAGACACGGGACAGCCGCACTGAACACTGAAGCTTTCTTT.

V is TRBV18 and J is TRBJ2-7; D gene uncertain. This CDR3 has 13 amino acids. V lost 5 bases and J 5 bases, leaving 13 bases between the germline ends. CDR1 and CDR2 (germline): KGHSH, LQKENI. The CDR3 spells CASSAGVVNEQYF. The CDR3 DNA reads TGTGCCAGCTCAGCTGGAGTTGTCAACGAGCAGTACTTC.

This chain links TRBV28 with TRBJ1-2; a weak D match, TRBD1 (5 bases). Trimming took off 4 bases at V and 0 bases at J, with 18 bases between the two ends. The CDR3 has 17 amino acids. The germline CDR1 and CDR2 sequences are MDHEN and SYDVKM. The CDR3 is CASSSPGLPTSNYGYTF. The CDR3, as DNA: TGTGCCAGCAGTTCACCGGGACTCCCTACCTCTAACTATGGCTACACCTTC.

The V gene is TRBV4-2, the J gene TRBJ2-7, with TRBD2 matching 7 bases. From germline, CDR1 is LGHNA and CDR2 YNFKEQ. V shed 0 bases, J shed 6 bases, and the junction held 5 bases outside the gene matches. This CDR3 has 14 amino acids. CDR3 loop: CASSQEVTSAEQYF. In nucleotides, the CDR3 is TGTGCCAGCAGCCAAGAAGTTACTAGCGCCGAGCAGTACTTC.

The gene calls are TRBV7-2 and TRBJ1-3; 8 positions match TRBD1. The V gene's germline CDR1 is SGHTA and CDR2 FQGNSA. There are 16 residues in the CDR3. With 5 bases clipped from V and 1 base from J, the junction kept 7 bases outside the gene matches. The CDR3 DNA reads as TGTGCCAGCAGCCCCCGGCAGGGGGCTTCTGGAAACACCATATATTTT. Protein product: CASSPRQGASGNTIYF.

The chain combines TRBV30 with TRBJ2-7; TRBD2 matches 9 bases. The CDR3 consists of 15 residues. Germline V gene lookup returns CDR1 GTSNPN and CDR2 SVGIG (reference sequence). The junction had 9 bases not matched to a gene; V was cut back by 4 bases and J by 2 bases. The CDR3 DNA is TGTGCCTGGATTCAACGGGTAGCGGGGGCCTACGAGCAGTACTTC. It specifies CAWIQRVAGAYEQYF.

Details on this clone: One end of the junction varies from germline; a read error may be responsible. V usage is TRBV7-7 and J usage is TRBJ1-1; 8 bases match TRBD1. CDR1 SSHAT and CDR2 FNYEAQ come from the germline V gene (reference sequence). This CDR3 region has 16 residues. As DNA, the CDR3 is TGTGCTAGCAGCATCGGAGGCAGGGGGCTACAAACTGAAGCTTTCTTT. Its protein product is CASSIGGRGLQTEAFF.

The gene calls are TRBV6-4 and TRBJ1-1; D call uncertain. The V and J ends lost 4 bases and 1 base respectively, with 7 bases between them. This CDR3 has 13 residues. Per germline, CDR1 MRHNA and CDR2 SNTAGT. The CDR3 loop reads CASSVQENTEAFF. Here the CDR3 DNA reads TGTGCCAGCAGTGTTCAGGAGAACACTGAAGCTTTCTTT.

The gene calls are TRBV6-5 and TRBJ1-6; D is possibly TRBD1 (5 bases). This CDR3 region has 14 residues. From germline, CDR1 is MNHEY and CDR2 SVGAGI. V was cut by 5 bases and J by 9 bases, with 14 bases left in between. The CDR3 protein is CASSQGRRGSPLHF. CDR3 in DNA: TGTGCCAGCAGTCAGGGTCGTAGGGGTTCACCCCTCCACTTT.

The V call is TRBV6-5, the J call TRBJ2-7; 11 nucleotides align to TRBD1. With 6 bases clipped from V and 5 bases from J, the junction kept 9 bases outside the gene matches. Per the germline V gene, CDR1 is MNHEY and CDR2 is SVGAGI. The CDR3 has 15 residues. The CDR3 reads CASSPSRTGGHEQYF. Here the CDR3 DNA reads TGTGCCAGCAGCCCTAGTCGGACAGGGGGCCACGAGCAGTACTTC.

This rearrangement joins TRBV5-6 to TRBJ2-2; 16 bases are shared with TRBD2. V was pared by 3 bases and J by 8 bases, with 4 bases of the junction left unmatched. The germline V gene encodes CDR1 SGHDT and CDR2 YYEEEE. The CDR3 is 16 amino acids. CDR3 coding DNA: TGTGCCAGCAGCTCGGGACTAGCGGGGGGGCGAGGGGAGCTGTTTTTT. Translation gives CASSSGLAGGRGELFF.

V gene TRBV28 combines with J gene TRBJ2-2, with 8 nucleotides matching TRBD2. CDR1 and CDR2 (germline): MDHEN, SYDVKM. Losses at the gene ends were 7 bases for V and 1 base for J; bases not matched to a gene: 5. The CDR3 contains 15 residues. CDR3 protein: CASITAGENTGELFF. As DNA, the CDR3 is TGTGCCAGCATTACAGCGGGAGAGAACACCGGGGAGCTGTTTTTT.